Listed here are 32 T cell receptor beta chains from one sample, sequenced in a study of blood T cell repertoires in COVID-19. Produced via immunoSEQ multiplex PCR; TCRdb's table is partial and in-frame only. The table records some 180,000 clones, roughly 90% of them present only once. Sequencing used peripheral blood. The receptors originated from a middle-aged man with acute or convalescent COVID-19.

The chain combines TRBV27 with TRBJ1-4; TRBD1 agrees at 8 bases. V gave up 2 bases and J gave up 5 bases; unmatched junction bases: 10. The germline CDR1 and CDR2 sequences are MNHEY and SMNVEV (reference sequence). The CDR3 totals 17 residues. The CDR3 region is CASSLGQGRPWNEKLFF. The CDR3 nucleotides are TGTGCCAGCAGTTTAGGACAGGGCCGTCCTTGGAATGAAAAACTGTTTTTT.

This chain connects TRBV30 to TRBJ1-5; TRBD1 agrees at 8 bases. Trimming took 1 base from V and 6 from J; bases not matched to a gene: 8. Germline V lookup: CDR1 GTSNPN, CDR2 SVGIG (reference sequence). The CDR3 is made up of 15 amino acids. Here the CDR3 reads CAWSDMRTGGQPQHF. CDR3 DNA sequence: TGTGCCTGGAGTGACATGAGAACAGGGGGTCAGCCCCAGCATTTT.

The CDR3 sequence: CASSLREGGTEAFF. The DNA for the CDR3 is TGTGCCAGTAGTCTCAGGGAGGGGGGCACTGAAGCTTTCTTT. The chain combines TRBV19 with TRBJ1-1; possible D gene TRBD1, 6 bases. From germline, CDR1 is LNHDA and CDR2 SQIVND (reference sequence). The CDR3 sequence is 14 residues long. Trimming pared 5 bases from V and 4 bases from J, leaving 14 bases between.

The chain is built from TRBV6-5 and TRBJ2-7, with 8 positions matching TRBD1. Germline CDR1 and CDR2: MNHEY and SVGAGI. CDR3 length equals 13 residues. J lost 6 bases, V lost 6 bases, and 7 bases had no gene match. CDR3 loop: CASSRRTGPEQYF. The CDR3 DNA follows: TGTGCCAGCAGCCGACGGACAGGGCCCGAGCAGTACTTC.

The chain's CDR3 is CASSTRQPLIAYEQYF. The CDR3 nucleotides read TGTGCCAGCAGCACACGACAGCCCCTTATCGCCTACGAGCAGTACTTC. The chain joins TRBV7-9 to TRBJ2-7; maybe TRBD1 (5 bases). The CDR3 totals 16 residues. Looked up from germline, CDR1 is SEHNR and CDR2 is FQNEAQ (reference sequence). Trimming removed 5 bases at V and 2 bases at J, with 19 bases between.

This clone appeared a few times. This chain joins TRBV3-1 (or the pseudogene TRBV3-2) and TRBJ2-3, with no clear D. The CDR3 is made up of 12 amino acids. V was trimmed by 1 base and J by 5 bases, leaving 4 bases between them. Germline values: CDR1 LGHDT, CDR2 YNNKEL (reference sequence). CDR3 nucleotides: TGTGCCAGCAGCCAAGTGAGAGATACGCAGTATTTT. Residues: CASSQVRDTQYF.

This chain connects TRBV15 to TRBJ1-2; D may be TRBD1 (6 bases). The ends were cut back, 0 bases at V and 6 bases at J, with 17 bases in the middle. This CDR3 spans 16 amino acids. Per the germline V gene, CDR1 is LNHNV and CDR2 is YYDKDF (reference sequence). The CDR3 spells CATSRDRPGASHGYTF. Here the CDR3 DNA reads TGTGCCACCAGCAGAGATCGGCCAGGGGCATCTCATGGCTACACCTTC.

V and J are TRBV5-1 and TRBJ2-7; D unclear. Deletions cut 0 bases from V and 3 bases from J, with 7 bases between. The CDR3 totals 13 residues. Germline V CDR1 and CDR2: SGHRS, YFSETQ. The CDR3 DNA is TGCGCCAGCAGCTTGGACTCCTACTACGAGCAGTACTTC. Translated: CASSLDSYYEQYF. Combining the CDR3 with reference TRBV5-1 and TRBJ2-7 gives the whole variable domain KAGVTQTPRYLIKTRGQQVTLSCSPISGHRSVSWYQQTPGQGLQFLFEYFSETQRNKGNFPGRFSGRQFSNSRSEMNVSTLELGDSALYLCASSLDSYYEQYFGPGTRLTVT.

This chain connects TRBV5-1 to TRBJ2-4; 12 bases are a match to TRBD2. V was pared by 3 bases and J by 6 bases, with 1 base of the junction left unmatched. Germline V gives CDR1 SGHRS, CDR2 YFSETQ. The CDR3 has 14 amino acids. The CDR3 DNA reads TGCGCCAGCAGCTCTAGCGGGGGGGCAAACATTCAGTACTTC. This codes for CASSSSGGANIQYF. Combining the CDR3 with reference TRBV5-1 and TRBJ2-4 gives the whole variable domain KAGVTQTPRYLIKTRGQQVTLSCSPISGHRSVSWYQQTPGQGLQFLFEYFSETQRNKGNFPGRFSGRQFSNSRSEMNVSTLELGDSALYLCASSSSGGANIQYFGAGTRLSVL.

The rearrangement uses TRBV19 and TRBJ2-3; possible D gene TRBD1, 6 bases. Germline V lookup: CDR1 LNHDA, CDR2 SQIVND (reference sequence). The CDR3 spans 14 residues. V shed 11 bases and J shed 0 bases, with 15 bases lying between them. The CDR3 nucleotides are TGTGCCTCCCGAGACAGGTTGAGCACAGATACGCAGTATTTT. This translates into CASRDRLSTDTQYF.

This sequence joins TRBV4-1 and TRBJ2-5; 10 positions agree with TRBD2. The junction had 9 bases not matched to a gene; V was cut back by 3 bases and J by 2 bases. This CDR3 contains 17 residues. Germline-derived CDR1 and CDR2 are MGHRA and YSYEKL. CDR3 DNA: TGCGCCAGCAGCCAGGGGGGAACTAGCGGGGCACAAGAGACCCAGTACTTC. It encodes CASSQGGTSGAQETQYF.

The DNA of the CDR3 is TGTGCCAGCTGGCAGGGGGCCAACGTCCTGACTTTC. This codes for CASWQGANVLTF. The chain has TRBV2 and TRBJ2-6; D is ambiguous. Germline V gene data show CDR1 as SNHLY and CDR2 as FYNNEI. Between the trimmed V and J ends, which lost 8 bases and 4 bases, there was a span of 6 bases. This CDR3 region has 12 residues. The full variable domain, completed using reference TRBV2 and TRBJ2-6, is EPEVTQTPSHQVTQMGQEVILRCVPISNHLYFYWYRQILGQKVEFLVSFYNNEISEKSEIFDDQFSVERPDGSNFTLKIRSTKLEDSAMYFCASWQGANVLTFGAGSRLTVL.

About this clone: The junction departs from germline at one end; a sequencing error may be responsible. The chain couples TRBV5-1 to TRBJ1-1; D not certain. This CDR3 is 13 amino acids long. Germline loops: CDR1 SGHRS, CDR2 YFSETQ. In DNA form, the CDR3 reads TGCGCCAGCAGCTTGGACGGCGGTCTGAAGCCATCCTTT. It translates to CASSLDGGLKPSF.

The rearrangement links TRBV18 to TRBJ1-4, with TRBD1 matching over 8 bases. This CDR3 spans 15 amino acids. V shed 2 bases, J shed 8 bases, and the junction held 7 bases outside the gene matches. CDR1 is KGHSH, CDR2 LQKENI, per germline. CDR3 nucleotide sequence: TGTGCCAGCTCACCAGGACAGGGAAGGGAAGAAAAACTGTTTTTT. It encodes CASSPGQGREEKLFF.

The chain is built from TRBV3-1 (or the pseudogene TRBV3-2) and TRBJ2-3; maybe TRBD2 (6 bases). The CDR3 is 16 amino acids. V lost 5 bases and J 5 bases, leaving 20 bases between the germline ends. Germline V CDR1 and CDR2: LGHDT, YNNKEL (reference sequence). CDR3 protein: CASSWRFRGNLDTQYF. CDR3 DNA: TGTGCCAGCAGCTGGAGGTTCCGGGGGAATCTAGATACGCAGTATTTT.

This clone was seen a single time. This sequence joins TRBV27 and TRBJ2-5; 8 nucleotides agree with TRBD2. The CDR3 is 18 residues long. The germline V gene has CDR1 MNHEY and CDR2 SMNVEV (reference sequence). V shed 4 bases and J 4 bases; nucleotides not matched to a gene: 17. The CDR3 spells CASSSVAGGDWVVETQYF. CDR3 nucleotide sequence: TGTGCCAGCAGTTCTGTCGCGGGGGGCGATTGGGTAGTAGAGACCCAGTACTTC.

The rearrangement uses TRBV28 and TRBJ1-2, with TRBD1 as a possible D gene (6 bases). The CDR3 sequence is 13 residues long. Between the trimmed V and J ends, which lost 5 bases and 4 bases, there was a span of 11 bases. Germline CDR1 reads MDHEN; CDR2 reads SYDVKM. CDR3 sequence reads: CASSTRGSYGYTF. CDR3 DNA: TGTGCCAGCAGTACCAGGGGCAGCTATGGCTACACCTTC.

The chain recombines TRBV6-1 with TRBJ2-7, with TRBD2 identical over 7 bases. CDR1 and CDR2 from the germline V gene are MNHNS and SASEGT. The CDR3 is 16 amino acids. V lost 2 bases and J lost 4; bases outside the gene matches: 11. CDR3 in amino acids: CASSERAGPEGYEQYF. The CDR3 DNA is TGTGCCAGCAGTGAAAGAGCGGGGCCCGAGGGGTACGAGCAGTACTTC.

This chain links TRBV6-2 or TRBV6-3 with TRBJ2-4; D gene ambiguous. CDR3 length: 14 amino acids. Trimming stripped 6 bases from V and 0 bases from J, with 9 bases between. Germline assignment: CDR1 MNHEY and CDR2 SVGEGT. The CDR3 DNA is TGTGCCAGCAGCCTCGACATAGCCAAAAACATTCAGTACTTC. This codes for CASSLDIAKNIQYF.

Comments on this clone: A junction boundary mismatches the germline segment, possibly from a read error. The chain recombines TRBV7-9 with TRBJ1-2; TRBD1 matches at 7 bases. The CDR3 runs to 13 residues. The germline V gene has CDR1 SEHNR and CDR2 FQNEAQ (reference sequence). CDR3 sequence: CASSSGAGTARPF. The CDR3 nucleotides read TGTGCCAGCAGCTCAGGGGCCGGGACAGCTCGCCCCTTC.

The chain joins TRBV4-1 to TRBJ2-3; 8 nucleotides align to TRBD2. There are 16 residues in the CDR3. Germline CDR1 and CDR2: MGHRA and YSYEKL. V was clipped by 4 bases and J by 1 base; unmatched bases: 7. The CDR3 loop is CASSLRLAMGTDTQYF. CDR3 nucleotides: TGCGCCAGCAGCCTTCGACTAGCGATGGGCACAGATACGCAGTATTTT.

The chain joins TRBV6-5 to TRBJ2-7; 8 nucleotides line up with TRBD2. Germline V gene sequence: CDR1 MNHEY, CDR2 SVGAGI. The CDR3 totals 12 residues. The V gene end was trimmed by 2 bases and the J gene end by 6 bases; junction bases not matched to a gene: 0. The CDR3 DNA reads TGTGCCAGCAGTTACCGGGGGGGCGAGCAGTACTTC. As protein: CASSYRGGEQYF.

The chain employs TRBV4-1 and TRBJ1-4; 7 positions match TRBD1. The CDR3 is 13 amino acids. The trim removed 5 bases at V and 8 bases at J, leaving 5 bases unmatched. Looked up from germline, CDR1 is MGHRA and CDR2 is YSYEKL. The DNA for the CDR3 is TGCGCCAGCAGCTTCCCGACAGGGGAAAAACTGTTTTTT. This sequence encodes CASSFPTGEKLFF.

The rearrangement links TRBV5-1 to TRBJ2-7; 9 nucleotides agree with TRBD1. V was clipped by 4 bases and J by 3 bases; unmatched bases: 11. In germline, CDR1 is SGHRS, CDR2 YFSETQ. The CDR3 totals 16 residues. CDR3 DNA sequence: TGCGCCAGCAGCCCGGGAAGACAGGGGGGACGCTACGAGCAGTACTTC. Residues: CASSPGRQGGRYEQYF.

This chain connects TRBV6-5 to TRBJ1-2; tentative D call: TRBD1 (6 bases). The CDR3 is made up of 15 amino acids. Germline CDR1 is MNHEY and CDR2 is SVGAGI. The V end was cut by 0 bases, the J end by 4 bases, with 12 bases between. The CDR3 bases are TGTGCCAGCAGTTACTCGACGGAACAGGGCTATGGCTACACCTTC. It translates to CASSYSTEQGYGYTF.

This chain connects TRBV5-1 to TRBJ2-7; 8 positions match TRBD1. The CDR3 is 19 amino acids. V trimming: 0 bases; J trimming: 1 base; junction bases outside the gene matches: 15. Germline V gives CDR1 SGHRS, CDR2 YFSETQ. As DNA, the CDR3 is TGCGCCAGCAGCTTGGCCCTTCGACCAGGGGGCATAACATCCTACGAGCAGTACTTC. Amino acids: CASSLALRPGGITSYEQYF.

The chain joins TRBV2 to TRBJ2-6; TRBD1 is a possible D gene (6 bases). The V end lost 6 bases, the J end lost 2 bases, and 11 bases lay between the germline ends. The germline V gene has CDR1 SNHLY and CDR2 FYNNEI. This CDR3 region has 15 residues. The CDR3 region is CASRVQGPGANVLTF. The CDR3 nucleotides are TGTGCCAGCAGAGTACAGGGACCTGGGGCCAACGTCCTGACTTTC.

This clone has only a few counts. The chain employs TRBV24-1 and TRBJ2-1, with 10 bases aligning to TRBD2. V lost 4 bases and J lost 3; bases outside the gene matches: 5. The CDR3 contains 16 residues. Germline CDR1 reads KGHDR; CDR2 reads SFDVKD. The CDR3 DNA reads TGTGCCACCAGTGACGTGAGCGGGGGGGACTACAATGAGCAGTTCTTC. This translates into CATSDVSGGDYNEQFF.

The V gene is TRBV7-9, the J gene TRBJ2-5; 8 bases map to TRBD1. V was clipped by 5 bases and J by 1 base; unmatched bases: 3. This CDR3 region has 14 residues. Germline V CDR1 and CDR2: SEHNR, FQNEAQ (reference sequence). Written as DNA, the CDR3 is TGTGCCAGCAGCCGCGACAGGGGCCAAGAGACCCAGTACTTC. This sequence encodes CASSRDRGQETQYF.

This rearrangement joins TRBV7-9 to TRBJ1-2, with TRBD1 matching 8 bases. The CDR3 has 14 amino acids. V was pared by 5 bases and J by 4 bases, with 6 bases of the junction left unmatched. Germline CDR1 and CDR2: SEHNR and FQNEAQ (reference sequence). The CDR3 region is CASSLHTGGYGYTF. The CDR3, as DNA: TGTGCCAGCAGCCTTCACACAGGGGGCTATGGCTACACCTTC.

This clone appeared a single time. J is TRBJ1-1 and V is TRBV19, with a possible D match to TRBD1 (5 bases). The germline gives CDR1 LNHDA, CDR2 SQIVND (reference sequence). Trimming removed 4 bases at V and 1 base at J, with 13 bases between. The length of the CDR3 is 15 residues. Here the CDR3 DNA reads TGTGCCAGTAGTACAAGTGTAGGACAGAACACTGAAGCTTTCTTT. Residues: CASSTSVGQNTEAFF.

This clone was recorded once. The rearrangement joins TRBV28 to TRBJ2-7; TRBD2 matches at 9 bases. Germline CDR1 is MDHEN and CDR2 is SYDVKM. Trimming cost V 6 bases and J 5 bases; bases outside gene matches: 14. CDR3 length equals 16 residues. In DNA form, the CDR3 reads TGTGCCAGCAGATCCCTTGAGGCGGGGGGGCCCGACGAGCAGTACTTC. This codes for CASRSLEAGGPDEQYF.